Shown below are 15 T cell receptor beta chains from a single sample sequenced in a study of T cell responses to AZD1222 COVID-19 vaccine. Sequencing used immunoSEQ multiplex PCR; TCRdb keeps in-frame clones, though not all of them. The table lists more than 95,000 clones, around 86% of them singletons, with 3% to 4% in the top ten. Sequenced here: peripheral blood, sampled 28 days after the second dose of the MenACWY control vaccine. The receptors here all came from an adult who received the MenACWY meningococcal vaccine as a control.

This clone was picked up a small number of times. The V and J genes are TRBV29-1 and TRBJ2-1, with 10 bases lining up with TRBD2. The CDR3 has 13 amino acids. Germline assignment: CDR1 SQVTM and CDR2 ANQGSEA. J was trimmed by 8 bases and V by 7 bases; bases with no gene match: 8. The CDR3 DNA is TGCAGCGGTATCCGGACTAGCGGTCATGAGCAGTTCTTC. It is translated as CSGIRTSGHEQFF.

Here the CDR3 DNA reads TGCGCCAGCAGCTTGATGGGGTGGGAGCAGTACTTC. Amino acids: CASSLMGWEQYF. The genes are TRBV5-1 and TRBJ2-7; D not certain. CDR3 length: 12 residues. Germline V lookup: CDR1 SGHRS, CDR2 YFSETQ. With 1 base removed from V and 7 bases from J, the gap between germline ends came to 9 bases.

The V gene is TRBV18, the J gene TRBJ1-4, with D maybe TRBD1 (5 bases). Trimming removed 0 bases at V and 3 bases at J, with 11 bases between. The CDR3 contains 16 residues. Per germline, CDR1 KGHSH and CDR2 LQKENI. As DNA, the CDR3 is TGTGCCAGCTCACCACCCGCTGGACAACCTAATGAAAAACTGTTTTTT. This sequence encodes CASSPPAGQPNEKLFF.

The rearrangement links TRBV18 to TRBJ1-4; D not certain. CDR3 size: 16 residues. V was clipped by 4 bases and J by 0 bases, with 12 bases between them. Germline V gives CDR1 KGHSH, CDR2 LQKENI. The CDR3 reads CASSLQQYSTNEKLFF. The CDR3 nucleotides are TGTGCCAGCTCACTTCAGCAGTATTCAACTAATGAAAAACTGTTTTTT.

The V gene is TRBV7-9, the J gene TRBJ2-2, with 7 bases identical to TRBD1. The germline V gene has CDR1 SEHNR and CDR2 FQNEAQ (reference sequence). This CDR3 has 15 amino acids. V lost 4 bases, J lost 2 bases, and 4 bases stayed unmatched. CDR3 in DNA: TGTGCCAGCAGCTCCCAGGGGGAAAACACCGGGGAGCTGTTTTTT. Translation gives CASSSQGENTGELFF.

In its sample, this clone was seen a few times. V usage is TRBV19 and J usage is TRBJ2-7; 7 bases align to TRBD1. The CDR3 is 13 amino acids. Unmatched junction bases numbered 8, after V lost 5 bases and J lost 7 bases. The V gene's germline CDR1 is LNHDA and CDR2 SQIVND (reference sequence). The CDR3 spells CASSGNRGEEQYF. The CDR3 bases are TGTGCCAGTAGTGGGAACAGGGGTGAAGAGCAGTACTTC.

The chain has TRBV5-6 and TRBJ1-5; TRBD1 matches at 7 bases. V was clipped by 4 bases and J by 4 bases; unmatched bases: 2. The CDR3 sequence is 13 residues long. Germline V gene sequence: CDR1 SGHDT, CDR2 YYEEEE. The DNA for the CDR3 is TGTGCCAGCAGCCTCAGGGGGAATCAGCCCCAGCATTTT. Its translation: CASSLRGNQPQHF.

This chain links TRBV7-8 with TRBJ1-6; D unresolved. Germline-derived CDR1 and CDR2 are SGHVS and FQNEAQ. V shed 2 bases and J shed 7 bases, with 9 bases lying between them. CDR3 size: 14 residues. CDR3 sequence: CASSLRVNNSPLHF. The CDR3, as DNA: TGTGCCAGCAGCTTACGGGTCAACAATTCACCCCTCCACTTT. The whole variable domain, remainder taken from reference TRBV7-8 and TRBJ1-6, is GAGVSQSPRYKVAKRGQDVALRCDPISGHVSLFWYQQALGQGPEFLTYFQNEAQLDKSGLPSDRFFAERPEGSVSTLKIQRTQQEDSAVYLCASSLRVNNSPLHFGNGTRLTVT.

The chain recombines TRBV6-5 with TRBJ2-7; 12 nucleotides align to TRBD1. There are 15 residues in the CDR3. The J segment lost 4 bases and the V segment lost 3 bases, leaving 4 bases of the junction unmatched. Germline V lookup: CDR1 MNHEY, CDR2 SVGAGI. Here the CDR3 DNA reads TGTGCCAGCAGTTATGAGGGACAGGGGGCTTACGAGCAGTACTTC. Amino acid sequence: CASSYEGQGAYEQYF.

This chain links TRBV7-3 with TRBJ1-6; no clear D. CDR3 length: 13 amino acids. V dropped 0 bases and J dropped 7 bases, with 4 bases sitting between them. Germline-derived CDR1 and CDR2 are SGHTA and FQGTGA. For the CDR3, the DNA is TGTGCCAGCAGCTTAACCCGGAATTCACCCCTCCACTTT. It yields the protein CASSLTRNSPLHF.

This chain connects TRBV7-8 to TRBJ1-5; 9 nucleotides agree with TRBD1. The V segment lost 2 bases and the J segment 5 bases; nucleotides outside the gene matches: 1. The CDR3 covers 14 residues. From germline, CDR1 is SGHVS and CDR2 FQNEAQ. The CDR3 is CASSLRDRDQPQHF. The CDR3 coding sequence is TGTGCCAGCAGCTTACGGGACAGGGATCAGCCCCAGCATTTT.

This clone was seen more than once but under ten times. The chain links TRBV5-1 to TRBJ2-3, with 7 bases aligning to TRBD1. From germline, CDR1 is SGHRS and CDR2 YFSETQ. This CDR3 is built from 18 residues. The V and J ends lost 3 bases and 0 bases, in that order; junction bases with no gene match: 13. In DNA, the CDR3 is TGCGCCAGCAGCTCCTTCCAATCGACAGGGATAAGCACAGATACGCAGTATTTT. This sequence encodes CASSSFQSTGISTDTQYF.

V usage is TRBV28 and J usage is TRBJ1-2, with D possibly matching TRBD1 (6 bases). The CDR3 is 14 residues long. V was trimmed by 4 bases and J by 8 bases, leaving 17 bases between them. CDR1 is MDHEN, CDR2 SYDVKM, per germline. Here the CDR3 DNA reads TGTGCCAGCAGTTCGACACAGGGCCCTAGGGGCTACACCTTC. Protein sequence: CASSSTQGPRGYTF.

J is TRBJ2-6 and V is TRBV4-3; D is perhaps TRBD1 (5 bases). The germline V and J ends were trimmed by 0 bases and 0 bases, with 9 bases remaining between them. CDR3 size: 17 residues. Germline V gene data show CDR1 as LGHNA and CDR2 as YSLEER. The CDR3 sequence is CASSQDPTVSGANVLTF. CDR3 bases: TGCGCCAGCAGCCAAGATCCGACAGTCTCTGGGGCCAACGTCCTGACTTTC.

There are a few counts of this clone. V is TRBV14 and J is TRBJ2-2, with D hard to call. The V end was cut by 1 base, the J end by 5 bases, with 5 bases between. Germline V gene sequence: CDR1 SGHDN, CDR2 FVKESK. This CDR3 has 13 amino acids. CDR3 amino acids: CASSQGNTGELFF. The CDR3 nucleotides read TGTGCCAGCAGCCAAGGGAATACCGGGGAGCTGTTTTTT.